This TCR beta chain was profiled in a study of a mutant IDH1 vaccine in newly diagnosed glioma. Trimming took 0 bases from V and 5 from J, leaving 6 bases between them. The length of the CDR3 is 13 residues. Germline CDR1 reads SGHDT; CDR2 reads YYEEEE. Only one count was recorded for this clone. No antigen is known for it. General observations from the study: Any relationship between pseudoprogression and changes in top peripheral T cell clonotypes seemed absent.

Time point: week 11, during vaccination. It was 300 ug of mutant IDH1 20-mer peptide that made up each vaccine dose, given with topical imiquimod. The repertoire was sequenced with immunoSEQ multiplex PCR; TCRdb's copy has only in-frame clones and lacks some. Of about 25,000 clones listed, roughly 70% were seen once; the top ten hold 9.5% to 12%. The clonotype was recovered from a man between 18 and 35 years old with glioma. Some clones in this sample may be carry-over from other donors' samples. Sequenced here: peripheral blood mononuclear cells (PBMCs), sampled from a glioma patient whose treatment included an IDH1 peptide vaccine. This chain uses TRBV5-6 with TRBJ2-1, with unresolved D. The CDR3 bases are TGTGCCAGCAGCTTGGACGGTGACAATGAGCAGTTCTTC. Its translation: CASSLDGDNEQFF.